The rows below give T cell receptor beta chains drawn from one sample of a study of blood T cell repertoires in COVID-19. Profiled with immunoSEQ multiplex PCR; TCRdb holds only in-frame clones, not every one. The sample holds roughly 500,000 clones; 89% are singletons and the top ten take approximately 0.9%. Material: peripheral blood. The receptors derive from a man between 18 and 35 years old with COVID-19, enrolled during active disease. The conserved cysteine and the conserved F or W are not part of the CDR3 here. Size is omitted from some rows. Given values are once, few, many or a class for expanded clones.

V gene	J gene	clone size	CDR3 length	CDR3 protein
TRBV19	TRBJ2-1	NA	11	ASTSMGGNEQF
TRBV5-1	TRBJ2-1	NA	13	ASRTSGGPYNEQF
TRBV11-3	TRBJ2-7	NA	16	ASSPPGLAGRERYEQY
TRBV9	TRBJ2-5	NA	13	ASSVALQPLETQY
TRBV27	TRBJ1-2	NA	11	ASSSRTVHGYT
TRBV7-9	TRBJ1-2	few	10	ASSLAAYGYT
TRBV7-9	TRBJ2-3	NA	14	ASSLLSSGGTDTQY
TRBV11-2	TRBJ2-2	NA	13	ASSSGQGATGELF
TRBV11-2	TRBJ2-5	NA	12	ASSLGGRTETQY
TRBV21-1	TRBJ2-7	NA	10	ASSRDSYEQY
TRBV19	TRBJ2-7	few	16	ARDTPNPGLAASYEQY
TRBV11-3	TRBJ2-3	NA	14	ASSLGANSGTDTQY
TRBV13	TRBJ2-1	once	12	ASSFVGTRNEQF
TRBV5-6	TRBJ1-5	NA	12	ASSSPRYNQPQH
TRBV6-1	TRBJ1-1	NA	13	ASSELRNSNTEAF
TRBV6-1	TRBJ1-1	many	13	ASSEETGKGAEAF
TRBV21-1	TRBJ2-1	NA	14	ASTRGTGWSYNEQF
TRBV30	TRBJ2-3	NA	13	AWSQWEGGTDTQY
TRBV20-1	TRBJ1-5	NA	11	SASYGSLQPQH
TRBV11-2	TRBJ2-2	once	14	ASRARNRGDTGELF
TRBV7-9	TRBJ2-2	NA	12	ASSLGGPTGELF
TRBV5-8	TRBJ2-7	once	11	ASREQGPLEQY
TRBV7-9	TRBJ2-5	once	13	ASSFSGGVQETQY
TRBV6-5	TRBJ2-2	NA	14	ASSYSGLRGTGELF
TRBV6-5	TRBJ1-3	NA	13	ASSYAGRAGNTIY
TRBV27	TRBJ2-3	NA	13	ASSVEIPRTDTQY
TRBV7-3	TRBJ2-2	NA	13	ASSSKTANTGELF
TRBV12-3/TRBV12-4	TRBJ2-2	NA	11	ASSFRGPGELF
TRBV29-1	TRBJ1-2	NA	9	SVEDTFGYT
TRBV19	TRBJ1-2	once	14	ASTKITGGLGYGYT
TRBV5-6	TRBJ1-5	many	13	ASSLGGLSNQPQH
TRBV20-1	TRBJ2-1	few	12	SASKAGGYNEQF
TRBV7-9	TRBJ2-2	NA	12	ASSLDASGGELF